These 29 T cell receptor beta chains were sequenced from one sample in a study of T cells after posttransplantation cyclophosphamide. A marrow graft followed busulfan-fludarabine conditioning, with cyclophosphamide on days +3 and +4. Sequencing was performed with immunoSEQ multiplex PCR; in TCRdb, only in-frame clones are kept and a portion is missing. The specimen has some 8,800 clones, none found just once. Sequencing used PBMCs, obtained around 370 days after allogeneic stem cell transplant with posttransplant cyclophosphamide. These receptors came from a male patient in his 50s who received an allogeneic stem cell transplant from a related donor and was CMV-positive. A subset of T cells may come from the graft donor.

This chain joins TRBV10-3 and TRBJ2-2; 9 bases align to TRBD1. This CDR3 has 15 residues. V gave up 10 bases and J gave up 3 bases; unmatched junction bases: 9. Germline CDR1 is ENHRY and CDR2 is SYGVKD. CDR3 sequence: CASRRDREHTGELFF. The CDR3 DNA reads TGTGCCAGCAGAAGGGACAGGGAGCACACCGGGGAGCTGTTTTTT.

This clone was seen at least ten times. V gene TRBV7-9 combines with J gene TRBJ1-1; maybe TRBD1 (6 bases). Germline V lookup: CDR1 SEHNR, CDR2 FQNEAQ (reference sequence). Trimming removed 2 bases from V and 3 bases from J, with 13 bases in between. The CDR3 consists of 15 residues. Written as DNA, the CDR3 is TGTGCCAGCAGCTTATTTCTGGGGGCGGACACTGAAGCTTTCTTT. Residues: CASSLFLGADTEAFF.

This clone is categorized as medium-sized (0.01 to 0.1%). The rearrangement uses TRBV5-1 and TRBJ1-1, with D perhaps TRBD1 (5 bases). The germline CDR1 and CDR2 sequences are SGHRS and YFSETQ. V was trimmed by 2 bases and J by 3 bases, leaving 17 bases between them. CDR3 length: 16 amino acids. The CDR3, as DNA: TGCGCCAGCAGCTTAACGGGGGTTCGGAGTGACACTGAAGCTTTCTTT. This sequence encodes CASSLTGVRSDTEAFF.

This clone was counted ten times or more. DNA for the CDR3: TGTGCCAGCTCACGGTCCGGAGGGTTGGAGACCCAGTACTTC. It is translated as CASSRSGGLETQYF. The rearrangement joins TRBV18 to TRBJ2-5; perhaps TRBD2 as D (6 bases). V shed 4 bases and J shed 5 bases, with 14 bases lying between them. The CDR3 is made up of 14 amino acids. Germline V gene data show CDR1 as KGHSH and CDR2 as LQKENI.

This clone occurred many times. This chain uses TRBV5-1 with TRBJ2-1; 8 nucleotides align to TRBD1. CDR1 and CDR2 (germline): SGHRS, YFSETQ. The V segment lost 7 bases and the J segment 9 bases; nucleotides outside the gene matches: 9. The length of the CDR3 is 13 residues. CDR3 loop: CASLLQGASEQFF. The CDR3 region has the DNA TGCGCCAGCCTTCTTCAGGGGGCGAGTGAGCAGTTCTTC.

This clone came up many times. CDR3 loop: CASSGTGSSEAFF. CDR3 bases: TGTGCCAGCAGCGGAACAGGAAGCTCTGAAGCTTTCTTT. The gene calls are TRBV9 and TRBJ1-1; D is perhaps TRBD1 (5 bases). CDR3 length equals 13 residues. V was cut by 3 bases and J by 6 bases, with 12 bases left in between. The germline V gene has CDR1 SGDLS and CDR2 YYNGEE. Full variable domain (remainder filled in from reference TRBV9 and TRBJ1-1): DSGVTQTPKHLITATGQRVTLRCSPRSGDLSVYWYQQSLDQGLQFLIQYYNGEERAKGNILERFSAQQFPDLHSELNLSSLELGDSALYFCASSGTGSSEAFFGQGTRLTVV.

This clone was counted many times. V gene TRBV6-4 combines with J gene TRBJ2-1; D perhaps matches TRBD2 (5 bases). The CDR3 is 13 residues long. Trimming removed 6 bases from V and 10 bases from J, with 16 bases in between. In germline, CDR1 is MRHNA, CDR2 SNTAGT. CDR3: CASRKEEVSEQFF. The CDR3 nucleotides read TGTGCCAGCAGAAAGGAGGAGGTTTCCGAGCAGTTCTTC.

This clone showed up just a few times. The rearrangement joins TRBV27 to TRBJ2-7, with D perhaps matching TRBD2 (6 bases). Trimming removed 5 bases at V and 1 base at J, with 15 bases between. The CDR3 contains 15 residues. Germline CDR1 and CDR2: MNHEY and SMNVEV (reference sequence). CDR3 in DNA: TGTGCCAGCAGTCCACGGGACTTCCAATCCTACGAGCAGTACTTC. Amino acids: CASSPRDFQSYEQYF.

This clone is judged medium-sized. This chain joins TRBV10-3 and TRBJ1-2, with a possible D match to TRBD1 (5 bases). The CDR3 totals 15 residues. The germline V gene has CDR1 ENHRY and CDR2 SYGVKD. Trimming took 6 bases from V and 0 from J, leaving 14 bases between them. CDR3 in DNA: TGTGCCATCAGCTCAGACAGTAAAGCTAACTATGGCTACACCTTC. It specifies CAISSDSKANYGYTF.

This clone is labeled medium-sized (0.01 to 0.1%). Written as DNA, the CDR3 is TGTGCCACCGCGTATCGGGACGGGGGCACTGAAGCTTTCTTT. This codes for CATAYRDGGTEAFF. The chain recombines TRBV19 with TRBJ1-1; D might be TRBD1 (5 bases). Trimming shortened V by 10 bases and J by 4 bases, and 19 bases separated the two germline ends. The CDR3 consists of 14 residues. Per germline, CDR1 LNHDA and CDR2 SQIVND (reference sequence).

This clone occurred many times. This sequence joins TRBV4-1 and TRBJ1-2, with 12 positions matching TRBD1. Germline lookup yields CDR1 MGHRA and CDR2 YSYEKL. V shed 1 base, J shed 8 bases, and the junction held 11 bases outside the gene matches. This CDR3 has 17 amino acids. CDR3 DNA: TGCGCCAGCAGCCAAGGTTTAGGGACAGGGGGCGTCGGAGGCTACACCTTC. The encoded protein is CASSQGLGTGGVGGYTF.

This clone was seen ten or more times. V gene TRBV29-1 combines with J gene TRBJ1-2, with D possibly TRBD1 on 5 matching bases. This CDR3 has 13 residues. Trimming stripped 0 bases from V and 5 bases from J, with 10 bases between. CDR1 is SQVTM, CDR2 ANQGSEA, per germline. CDR3 coding DNA: TGCAGCGTTGAAGAAGGAGCAGGGTATGGCTACACCTTC. Its translation is CSVEEGAGYGYTF. Full variable domain (outside the CDR3, taken from reference TRBV29-1 and TRBJ1-2): SAVISQKPSRDICQRGTSLTIQCQVDSQVTMMFWYRQQPGQSLTLIATANQGSEATYESGFVIDKFPISRPNLTFSTLTVSNMSPEDSSIYLCSVEEGAGYGYTFGSGTRLTVV.

This clone was counted at least ten times. The V and J genes are TRBV27 and TRBJ2-7; 7 bases align to TRBD1. Looked up from germline, CDR1 is MNHEY and CDR2 is SMNVEV (reference sequence). CDR3 length: 18 residues. The J segment lost 2 bases and the V segment lost 5 bases, leaving 18 bases of the junction unmatched. As DNA, the CDR3 is TGTGCCAGCAGTCTCTCTCAACCACTCACAGGGGTCACCTACGAGCAGTACTTC. Protein sequence: CASSLSQPLTGVTYEQYF.

This clone occurred many times. The V call is TRBV4-1, the J call TRBJ2-1; TRBD2 might be the D (7 bases). Per the germline V gene, CDR1 is MGHRA and CDR2 is YSYEKL. The CDR3 totals 17 residues. V lost 4 bases and J 8 bases, leaving 24 bases between the germline ends. DNA of the CDR3: TGCGCCAGCAGCCGGGGCGAGAGGGGGGGGGCCTTGGATGAGCAGTTCTTC. This encodes CASSRGERGGALDEQFF.

This clone was counted at least ten times. This CDR3 reads CASSPRGGAAYSNQPQHF. The DNA for the CDR3 is TGTGCCAGTAGTCCCAGAGGGGGCGCCGCCTATAGCAATCAGCCCCAGCATTTT. This chain links TRBV19 with TRBJ1-5, with 7 nucleotides matching TRBD1. This CDR3 contains 18 residues. After removal of 5 bases from V and 0 bases from J, the junction contained 13 bases not matched to a gene. Germline CDR1 is LNHDA and CDR2 is SQIVND (reference sequence).

This clone was recorded many times. The chain couples TRBV23-1 to TRBJ2-3, with D tentatively TRBD1 (5 bases). TRBV23-1 is an ORF for which the function is uncertain. Trimming stripped 6 bases from V and 0 bases from J, with 28 bases between. The CDR3 extends over 20 amino acids. CDR3 protein: CASRHEMTARYGPSTDTQYF. The CDR3, as DNA: TGCGCCAGCAGACATGAGATGACAGCTAGATACGGACCTAGCACAGATACGCAGTATTTT.

By its share, this clone is medium-sized. The rearrangement uses TRBV5-6 and TRBJ2-1, with D possibly matching TRBD2 (7 bases). From germline, CDR1 is SGHDT and CDR2 YYEEEE. CDR3 length: 12 residues. Trimming removed 10 bases at V and 10 bases at J, with 18 bases between. Here the CDR3 DNA reads TGTGCCGGAGGAGTGTCGGGGGGCGAGCAGTTCTTC. It translates to CAGGVSGGEQFF. Based on the CDR3 plus reference TRBV5-6 and TRBJ2-1, the full variable domain is DAGVTQSPTHLIKTRGQQVTLRCSPKSGHDTVSWYQQALGQGPQFIFQYYEEEERQRGNFPDRFSGHQFPNYSSELNVNALLLGDSALYLCAGGVSGGEQFFGPGTRLTVL.

The chain combines TRBV27 with TRBJ1-6; D call uncertain. The CDR3 is 15 residues long. Trimming cost V 8 bases and J 7 bases, with 18 bases left between them. The V gene's germline CDR1 is MNHEY and CDR2 SMNVEV (reference sequence). The CDR3: CASQEVFLDNSPLHF. Written as DNA, the CDR3 is TGTGCCAGCCAAGAGGTATTCTTAGACAATTCACCCCTCCACTTT.

The table lists this clone with many counts. The J gene is TRBJ1-3, the V gene TRBV7-6, with D maybe TRBD1 (5 bases). Germline V gene sequence: CDR1 SGHVS, CDR2 FNYEAQ. CDR3 length: 16 amino acids. Trimming left V 0 bases short and J 4 bases short, with 13 bases between. Here the CDR3 reads CASSLAGDYVGNTIYF. CDR3 nucleotide sequence: TGTGCCAGCAGCTTAGCAGGGGATTATGTGGGAAACACCATATATTTT.

This clone was recorded at least ten times. The chain employs TRBV27 and TRBJ2-7, with 8 bases lining up with TRBD2. The CDR3 consists of 18 residues. J gave up 4 bases and V 1 base, and 15 bases lay outside the gene matches. CDR1 and CDR2 (germline): MNHEY, SMNVEV (reference sequence). CDR3: CASSLYPPLGTRGYEQYF. For the CDR3, the DNA is TGTGCCAGCAGTTTATACCCCCCTTTAGGGACTAGAGGTTACGAGCAGTACTTC.

The sample holds many counts of this clone. The chain links TRBV29-1 to TRBJ2-1; 15 bases align to TRBD2. Germline loops: CDR1 SQVTM, CDR2 ANQGSEA. J gave up 15 bases and V 4 bases, and 7 bases lay outside the gene matches. The CDR3 loop spans 13 amino acids. The CDR3 loop reads CSVGRTSGGARFF. CDR3 sequence (DNA): TGCAGCGTTGGCCGGACTAGCGGGGGGGCTAGGTTCTTC.

The table lists this clone with many counts. The gene calls are TRBV7-9 and TRBJ1-5; possible D gene TRBD1, 6 bases. Deletions cut 1 base from V and 3 bases from J, with 7 bases between. CDR1 SEHNR and CDR2 FQNEAQ come from the germline V gene (reference sequence). This CDR3 contains 14 residues. The CDR3 sequence: CASSLGTDNQPQHF. The CDR3 coding sequence is TGTGCCAGCAGCTTAGGGACAGACAATCAGCCCCAGCATTTT.

This clone has at least ten counts. V is TRBV19 and J is TRBJ1-2; TRBD1 aligns across 8 bases. Per the germline V gene, CDR1 is LNHDA and CDR2 is SQIVND (reference sequence). Unmatched junction bases numbered 11, after V lost 5 bases and J lost 3 bases. The CDR3 has 16 amino acids. The CDR3 nucleotides are TGTGCCAGTAGTCAGGGGGCCTTGGGGGGTGACTATGGCTACACCTTC. Its translation is CASSQGALGGDYGYTF. The variable domain in full, with the rest retrieved from reference TRBV19 and TRBJ1-2, is DGGITQSPKYLFRKEGQNVTLSCEQNLNHDAMYWYRQDPGQGLRLIYYSQIVNDFQKGDIAEGYSVSREKKESFPLTVTSAQKNPTAFYLCASSQGALGGDYGYTFGSGTRLTVV.

This clone showed up many times. This sample also contains other DNA sequences that code for the same CDR3. The CDR3 DNA follows: TGTGCCAGCTCACCTGGACAGGGTGGTAATGAGCAGTTCTTC. It codes for CASSPGQGGNEQFF. V usage is TRBV18 and J usage is TRBJ2-1; 8 positions agree with TRBD1. V gave up 3 bases and J gave up 7 bases; unmatched junction bases: 5. CDR1 and CDR2 from the germline V gene are KGHSH and LQKENI. This CDR3 region has 14 residues.

This clone was detected many times. CDR3 in amino acids: CASSPSDRNSEGYTF. The CDR3 DNA follows: TGTGCCAGCTCACCATCTGACCGAAACTCGGAGGGCTACACCTTC. This rearrangement joins TRBV18 to TRBJ1-2, with D unclear. CDR1 KGHSH and CDR2 LQKENI come from the germline V gene. Trimming took off 2 bases at V and 8 bases at J, with 18 bases between the two ends. The CDR3 has 15 amino acids.

This clone has at least ten counts. The chain is built from TRBV9 and TRBJ2-2; TRBD2 might be the D (5 bases). The CDR3 loop spans 12 amino acids. Trimming removed 7 bases from V and 1 base from J, with 5 bases in between. Germline V gene sequence: CDR1 SGDLS, CDR2 YYNGEE. The CDR3 sequence is CASGGNTGELFF. In nucleotides, the CDR3 is TGTGCCAGCGGAGGGAACACCGGGGAGCTGTTTTTT. Variable domain in full (rest from reference TRBV9 and TRBJ2-2): DSGVTQTPKHLITATGQRVTLRCSPRSGDLSVYWYQQSLDQGLQFLIQYYNGEERAKGNILERFSAQQFPDLHSELNLSSLELGDSALYFCASGGNTGELFFGEGSRLTVL.

By sample share, this clone is medium-sized (0.01 to 0.1%). The chain is built from TRBV5-1 and TRBJ1-3, with D uncertain. Germline V CDR1 and CDR2: SGHRS, YFSETQ. CDR3 length: 13 amino acids. V lost 1 base and J lost 2, with 4 bases in between. The CDR3 DNA follows: TGCGCCAGCAGCTTGACACCTGGAAACACCATATATTTT. This sequence encodes CASSLTPGNTIYF.

This clone was counted between two and nine times. The rearrangement uses TRBV7-8 and TRBJ2-1; 9 nucleotides align to TRBD2. V trimming: 5 bases; J trimming: 4 bases; junction bases outside the gene matches: 12. The germline CDR1 and CDR2 sequences are SGHVS and FQNEAQ. The CDR3 is made up of 17 amino acids. The CDR3 sequence is CASSLAPSGRSYNEQFF. The CDR3 DNA is TGTGCCAGCAGCCTTGCTCCGAGCGGGAGGTCTTACAATGAGCAGTTCTTC.

This clone was observed many times. V usage is TRBV5-6 and J usage is TRBJ2-3; D uncertain. V lost 4 bases to trimming and J lost 0 bases, with 6 bases between them. The CDR3 has 13 amino acids. Per germline, CDR1 SGHDT and CDR2 YYEEEE. The CDR3 spells CASSQFSTDTQYF. CDR3 DNA sequence: TGTGCCAGCAGCCAATTTAGCACAGATACGCAGTATTTT.